This T cell receptor (beta chain) came from a study of PD-1 blockade in classical Hodgkin lymphoma. Libraries were prepared by immunoSEQ multiplex PCR; TCRdb keeps only in-frame clonotypes and omits some of them. The profile shows about 94,000 clones, around 93% of them singletons. Time point of the sample: cycle 4 day 1 (C4D1), after about 6 weeks of nivolumab. Exposure to brentuximab vedotin varied, and each patient had relapsed following autologous stem cell transplantation. Each best response was a complete response, a partial response or progressive disease. Comments on this clone: What it binds is not known.

Overall study findings and caveats: There was a significant rise in CD4+ TCR diversity by C4D1, with no such rise for CD8+. Diversity similar to that of newly diagnosed patients was seen at baseline in complete responders.

CDR3 length: 13 amino acids. Between the trimmed V and J ends, which lost 6 bases and 7 bases, there was a span of 16 bases. The germline V gene has CDR1 SGHVS and CDR2 FNYEAQ. The sequencing used peripheral blood mononuclear cells (PBMCs), collected before the fourth cycle of nivolumab. V is TRBV7-6 and J is TRBJ2-7; D uncertain. The TCR comes from a human donor with classical Hodgkin lymphoma. The CDR3 spells CASRGLAAREQYF. CDR3 nucleotide sequence: TGTGCCAGCAGGGGTCTTGCTGCGAGAGAGCAGTACTTC.